This T cell receptor beta chain was identified in a study of blood T cell repertoires in COVID-19. TCRdb keeps only in-frame clones here, not all; method: immunoSEQ multiplex PCR. The table shows about 140,000 clones, with approximately 78% occurring only once. Germline-derived CDR1 and CDR2 are SGHNT and YYREEE (reference sequence). J lost 8 bases, V lost 0 bases, and 9 bases had no gene match. This CDR3 is built from 16 residues. The genes are TRBV5-4 and TRBJ2-1; 9 bases fit TRBD1. Sequenced: peripheral blood. The TCR was taken from an elderly woman with acute or convalescent COVID-19. The CDR3 sequence is CASSLGGTGREDEQFF. CDR3 DNA sequence: TGTGCCAGCAGCTTGGGAGGGACAGGGAGGGAGGATGAGCAGTTCTTC. The entire variable domain, with the rest obtained from reference TRBV5-4 and TRBJ2-1, is as follows: ETGVTQSPTHLIKTRGQQVTLRCSSQSGHNTVSWYQQALGQGPQFIFQYYREEENGRGNFPPRFSGLQFPNYSSELNVNALELDDSALYLCASSLGGTGREDEQFFGPGTRLTVL.